Each of the 21 T cell receptor beta chains below was sequenced from the same sample in a study of CD8 T cells in Susac syndrome. cDNA came from around 0.54 to 1 ug RNA primed by random hexamers. TCRdb re-derived calls from the immunoSEQ multiplex PCR reads in MiXCR, one entry per CDR3 protein. The repertoire holds 100,000 to 150,000 distinct CDR3 sequences, with 85% to 95% as singletons. Sequenced: CD4+ T cells from PBMCs. All receptors derive from a human donor with multiple sclerosis.

V gene TRBV29-1 combines with J gene TRBJ1-1, with 10 nucleotides matching TRBD1. V was pared by 7 bases and J by 0 bases, with 11 bases of the junction left unmatched. This CDR3 contains 16 residues. Germline CDR1 is SQVTM and CDR2 is ANQGSEA. CDR3 loop: CSGKPDRGDLNTEAFF. The CDR3 DNA reads TGCAGCGGAAAGCCGGACAGGGGGGATTTGAACACTGAAGCTTTCTTT.

This clonotype was observed once. The chain joins TRBV12-3 or TRBV12-4 to TRBJ2-5; TRBD1 is a possible D gene (6 bases). Trimming removed 0 bases from V and 5 bases from J, with 10 bases in between. The CDR3 length is 14 residues. CDR3 sequence reads: CASSLAQGIETQYF. The CDR3 DNA reads as TGTGCCAGCAGTTTAGCGCAGGGGATCGAGACCCAGTACTTC.

The chain joins TRBV10-3 to TRBJ2-5; D not certain. Germline assignment: CDR1 ENHRY and CDR2 SYGVKD. CDR3 length: 14 residues. V dropped 4 bases and J dropped 1 base, with 10 bases sitting between them. The CDR3 loop reads CAISGLGGQETQYF. In nucleotides, the CDR3 is TGTGCCATCAGTGGGCTGGGCGGCCAAGAGACCCAGTACTTC.

The chain combines TRBV7-3 with TRBJ2-2, with D perhaps TRBD2 (5 bases). Trimming took off 5 bases at V and 5 bases at J, with 27 bases between the two ends. CDR3 length equals 19 residues. Germline assignment: CDR1 SGHTA and CDR2 FQGTGA. The CDR3 DNA follows: TGTGCCAGCAGCCTCCTATCCGGGAAACAAACCACCCGTACCGGGGAGCTGTTTTTT. Amino acid sequence: CASSLLSGKQTTRTGELFF.

This sequence joins TRBV12-5 and TRBJ1-2; D possibly corresponds to TRBD1 (5 bases). Germline V CDR1 and CDR2: LGHNT, FRNRAP. The V end lost 5 bases, the J end lost 1 base, and 8 bases lay between the germline ends. This CDR3 spans 13 amino acids. In nucleotides, the CDR3 is TGTGCTAGTGGTAAAGGGGATAACTATGGCTACACCTTC. Translation gives CASGKGDNYGYTF.

The chain combines TRBV15 with TRBJ1-2; D remains ambiguous. V was cut by 0 bases and J by 4 bases, with 15 bases left in between. Germline CDR1 LNHNV, CDR2 YYDKDF (reference sequence). CDR3 length: 16 amino acids. CDR3 region: CATSRDNGVWGYGYTF. The DNA for the CDR3 is TGTGCCACCAGCAGAGATAATGGTGTTTGGGGCTATGGCTACACCTTC.

In this sample, this clonotype turned up once. The genes are TRBV4-1 and TRBJ2-2; D is unresolved. Germline CDR1 MGHRA, CDR2 YSYEKL. The CDR3 extends over 17 amino acids. V was trimmed by 3 bases and J by 0 bases, leaving 14 bases between them. CDR3 protein: CASSHTPLNSNTGELFF. The CDR3 DNA reads as TGCGCCAGCAGCCACACCCCCCTTAACTCGAACACCGGGGAGCTGTTTTTT.

This clonotype was counted between two and nine times. The chain combines TRBV30 with TRBJ1-5; D is uncertain. The CDR3 consists of 14 residues. Trimming removed 0 bases at V and 1 base at J, with 7 bases between. Looked up from germline, CDR1 is GTSNPN and CDR2 is SVGIG (reference sequence). This CDR3 reads CAWSVLGSNQPQHF. The DNA for the CDR3 is TGTGCCTGGAGTGTGCTAGGGAGCAATCAGCCCCAGCATTTT. The full variable domain, rest sourced from reference TRBV30 and TRBJ1-5, is SQTIHQWPATLVQPVGSPLSLECTVEGTSNPNLYWYRQAAGRGLQLLFYSVGIGQISSEVPQNLSASRPQDRQFILSSKKLLLSDSGFYLCAWSVLGSNQPQHFGDGTRLSIL.

CDR3 nucleotide sequence: TGTGCCAGCAGCTTGTATCGTGGAATCCAGGTGCACTCCTACGAGCAGTACTTC. It yields the protein CASSLYRGIQVHSYEQYF. The chain has TRBV5-6 and TRBJ2-7; D unclear. V was cut by 1 base and J by 0 bases, with 20 bases left in between. The CDR3 runs to 18 residues. Germline lookup yields CDR1 SGHDT and CDR2 YYEEEE. Drawing the rest from reference TRBV5-6 and TRBJ2-7, the complete variable domain is DAGVTQSPTHLIKTRGQQVTLRCSPKSGHDTVSWYQQALGQGPQFIFQYYEEEERQRGNFPDRFSGHQFPNYSSELNVNALLLGDSALYLCASSLYRGIQVHSYEQYFGPGTRLTVT.

The chain couples TRBV5-1 to TRBJ1-1; weak D call: TRBD1 (5 bases). The V gene lost 4 bases and the J gene lost 11 bases, with 15 bases spanning the gap. Germline CDR1 and CDR2: SGHRS and YFSETQ. This CDR3 has 12 amino acids. Here the CDR3 DNA reads TGCGCCAGCAGCCTGGAAGGGGAAGTGGCTTTCTTT. It translates to CASSLEGEVAFF.

V is TRBV20-1 and J is TRBJ1-4, with D unclear. Between the trimmed V and J ends, which lost 6 bases and 4 bases, there was a span of 15 bases. The germline gives CDR1 DFQATT, CDR2 SNEGSKA (reference sequence). The CDR3 consists of 14 residues. The DNA for the CDR3 is TGCAGTGCCATGGAGCGGGCAGTTAATGAAAAACTGTTTTTT. This translates into CSAMERAVNEKLFF.

The rearrangement links TRBV25-1 to TRBJ2-4, with D possibly being TRBD1 or TRBD2 (5 bases each). The V end was cut by 6 bases, the J end by 7 bases, with 13 bases between. The germline CDR1 and CDR2 sequences are MGHDK and SYGVNS. CDR3 length: 13 amino acids. The CDR3 protein is CASRGDSLNIQYF. CDR3 in DNA: TGTGCCAGCAGGGGGGATAGCTTGAACATTCAGTACTTC.

The rearrangement links TRBV12-3 or TRBV12-4 to TRBJ1-6; tentatively, D is TRBD1 (5 bases). The CDR3 has 11 residues. V was clipped by 6 bases and J by 14 bases, with 11 bases between them. CDR3 nucleotides: TGTGCCAGCAGCTCTGGAGGGGCCCTCCACTTT. Translating it yields CASSSGGALHF.

The chain is built from TRBV9 and TRBJ1-1; D gene unclear. Between the trimmed V and J ends, which lost 5 bases and 2 bases, there was a span of 10 bases. CDR1 and CDR2 (germline): SGDLS, YYNGEE. This CDR3 comprises 13 residues. DNA for the CDR3: TGTGCCAGCAGGGCCACAGCTAACACTGAAGCTTTCTTT. Translated: CASRATANTEAFF.

The rearrangement uses TRBV15 and TRBJ1-4, with D tentatively TRBD1 (5 bases). The CDR3 is made up of 16 amino acids. V was shortened by 0 bases and J by 8 bases, with 16 bases between the two germline ends. CDR1 is LNHNV and CDR2 is YYDKDF in the germline V gene (reference sequence). The CDR3 bases are TGTGCCACCAGCAGAGAACGGGGAACAGGAGGGGAAAAACTGTTTTTT. Residues: CATSRERGTGGEKLFF.

This clonotype appeared once. The chain employs TRBV3-1 and TRBJ2-3; D could derive from TRBD1 or TRBD2 (6 bases each). Germline V CDR1 and CDR2: LGHDT, YNNKEL (reference sequence). This CDR3 region has 15 residues. The V end was cut by 1 base, the J end by 4 bases, with 12 bases between. The CDR3 protein is CASSQAGARADTQYF. The CDR3 coding sequence is TGTGCCAGCAGCCAAGCGGGGGCCCGAGCAGATACGCAGTATTTT.

This clonotype was seen a handful of times. The rearrangement uses TRBV10-3 and TRBJ1-6; D remains ambiguous. V shed 5 bases and J shed 9 bases, with 14 bases lying between them. Germline V lookup: CDR1 ENHRY, CDR2 SYGVKD. CDR3 size: 14 residues. CDR3 amino acids: CAISSAPKSSPLHF. CDR3 DNA: TGTGCCATCAGTAGCGCCCCAAAGAGTTCACCCCTCCACTTT.

The J gene is TRBJ2-3, the V gene TRBV6-4; D is ambiguous. The CDR3 sequence is 15 residues long. V lost 2 bases and J lost 8, with 17 bases in between. Germline CDR1 and CDR2: MRHNA and SNTAGT. CDR3 sequence: CASSDGLTPDGTQYF. Here the CDR3 DNA reads TGTGCCAGCAGTGACGGGCTCACCCCTGACGGTACGCAGTATTTT.

This rearrangement joins TRBV3-1 to TRBJ1-1; D uncertain. Germline V gene lookup returns CDR1 LGHDT and CDR2 YNNKEL (reference sequence). Trimming removed 0 bases from V and 1 base from J, with 6 bases in between. This CDR3 comprises 14 residues. The CDR3 protein is CASSQDAGNTEAFF. DNA for the CDR3: TGTGCCAGCAGCCAAGATGCCGGGAACACTGAAGCTTTCTTT.

V gene TRBV6-1 combines with J gene TRBJ2-3; D gene ambiguous. The V and J ends lost 6 bases and 5 bases respectively, with 21 bases between them. Germline CDR1 MNHNS, CDR2 SASEGT. This CDR3 has 16 amino acids. In nucleotides, the CDR3 is TGTGCCAGCAGCGCTCTCGGTCACTCTACATTAGATACGCAGTATTTT. Protein sequence: CASSALGHSTLDTQYF.

The V and J genes are TRBV4-2 and TRBJ1-2; possibly TRBD1 for D (6 bases). With 0 bases removed from V and 7 bases from J, the gap between germline ends came to 12 bases. This CDR3 contains 14 residues. Germline CDR1 reads LGHNA; CDR2 reads YNFKEQ. CDR3 region: CASSQERQVLGYTF. As DNA, the CDR3 is TGTGCCAGCAGCCAAGAACGACAGGTCCTTGGCTACACCTTC.